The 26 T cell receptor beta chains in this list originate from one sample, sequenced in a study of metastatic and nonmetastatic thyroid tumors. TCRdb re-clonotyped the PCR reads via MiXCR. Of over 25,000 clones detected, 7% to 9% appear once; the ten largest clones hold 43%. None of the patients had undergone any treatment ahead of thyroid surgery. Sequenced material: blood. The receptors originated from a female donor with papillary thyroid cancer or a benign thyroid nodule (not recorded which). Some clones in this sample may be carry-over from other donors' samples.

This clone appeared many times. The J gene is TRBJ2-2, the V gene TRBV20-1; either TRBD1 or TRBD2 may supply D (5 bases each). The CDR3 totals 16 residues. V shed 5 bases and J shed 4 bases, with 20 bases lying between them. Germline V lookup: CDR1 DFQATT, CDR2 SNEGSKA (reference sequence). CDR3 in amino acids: CSAAGQSRDGTGELFF. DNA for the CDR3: TGCAGTGCTGCGGGCCAGTCCAGGGACGGCACCGGGGAGCTGTTTTTT.

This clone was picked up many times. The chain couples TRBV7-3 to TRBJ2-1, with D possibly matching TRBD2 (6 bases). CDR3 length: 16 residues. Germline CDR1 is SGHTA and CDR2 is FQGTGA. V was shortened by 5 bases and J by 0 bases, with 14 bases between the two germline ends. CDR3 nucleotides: TGTGCCAGCAGCCCCCAATCGGGAGTCTCCTACAATGAGCAGTTCTTC. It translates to CASSPQSGVSYNEQFF.

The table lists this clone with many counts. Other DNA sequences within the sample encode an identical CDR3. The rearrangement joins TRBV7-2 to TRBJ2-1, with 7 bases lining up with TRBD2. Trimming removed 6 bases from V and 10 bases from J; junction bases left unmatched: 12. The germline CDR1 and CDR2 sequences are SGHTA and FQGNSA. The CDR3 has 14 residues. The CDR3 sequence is CASRNILAVREQFF. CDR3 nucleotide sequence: TGTGCCAGCAGAAATATCCTAGCGGTACGGGAGCAGTTCTTC.

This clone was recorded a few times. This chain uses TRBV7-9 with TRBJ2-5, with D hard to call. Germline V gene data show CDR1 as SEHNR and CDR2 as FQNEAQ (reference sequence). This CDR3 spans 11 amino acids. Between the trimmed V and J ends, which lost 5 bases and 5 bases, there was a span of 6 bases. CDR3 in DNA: TGTGCCAGCAGCCCACACGAGACCCAGTACTTC. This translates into CASSPHETQYF.

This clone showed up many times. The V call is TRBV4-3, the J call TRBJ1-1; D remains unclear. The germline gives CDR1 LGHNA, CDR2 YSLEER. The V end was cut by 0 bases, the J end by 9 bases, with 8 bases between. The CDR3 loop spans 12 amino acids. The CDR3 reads CASSQEAGQAFF. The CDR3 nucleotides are TGCGCCAGCAGCCAAGAGGCAGGACAAGCTTTCTTT.

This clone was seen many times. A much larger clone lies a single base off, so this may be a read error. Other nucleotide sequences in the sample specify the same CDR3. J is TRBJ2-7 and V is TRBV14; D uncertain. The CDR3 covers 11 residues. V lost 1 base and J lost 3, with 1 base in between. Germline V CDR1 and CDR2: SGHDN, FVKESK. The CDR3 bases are TGTGCCAGCAGCCAAGGCTACGAGCAGTACTTC. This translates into CASSQGYEQYF.

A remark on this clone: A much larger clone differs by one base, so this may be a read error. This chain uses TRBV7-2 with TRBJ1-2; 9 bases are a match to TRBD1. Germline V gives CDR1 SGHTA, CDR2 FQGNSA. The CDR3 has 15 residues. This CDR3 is CASGLYGTGYGGYTF. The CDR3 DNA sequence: TGTGCCAGCGGCTTATATGGGACAGGGTATGGAGGCTACACCTTC.

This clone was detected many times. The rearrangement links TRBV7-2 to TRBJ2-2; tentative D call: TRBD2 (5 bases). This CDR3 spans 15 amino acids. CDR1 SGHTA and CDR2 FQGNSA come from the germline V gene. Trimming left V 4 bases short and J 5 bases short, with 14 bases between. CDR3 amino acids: CASSYGSPGTGELFF. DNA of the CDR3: TGTGCCAGCAGCTATGGATCCCCGGGGACCGGGGAGCTGTTTTTT. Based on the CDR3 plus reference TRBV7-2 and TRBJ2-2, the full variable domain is GAGVSQSPSNKVTEKGKDVELRCDPISGHTALYWYRQSLGQGLEFLIYFQGNSAPDKSGLPSDRFSAERTGGSVSTLTIQRTQQEDSAVYLCASSYGSPGTGELFFGEGSRLTVL.

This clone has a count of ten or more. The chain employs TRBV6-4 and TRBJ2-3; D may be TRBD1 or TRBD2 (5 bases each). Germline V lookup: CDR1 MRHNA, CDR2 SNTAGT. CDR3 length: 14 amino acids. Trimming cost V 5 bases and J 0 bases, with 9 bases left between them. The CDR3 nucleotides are TGTGCCAGCAGTCCGGGACGGAGCACAGATACGCAGTATTTT. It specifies CASSPGRSTDTQYF.

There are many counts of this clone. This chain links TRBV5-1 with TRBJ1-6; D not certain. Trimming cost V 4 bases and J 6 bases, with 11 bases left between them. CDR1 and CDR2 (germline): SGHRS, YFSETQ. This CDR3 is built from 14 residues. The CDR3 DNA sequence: TGCGCCAGCAGCCTCGGACTGCTTAATTCACCCCTCCACTTT. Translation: CASSLGLLNSPLHF.

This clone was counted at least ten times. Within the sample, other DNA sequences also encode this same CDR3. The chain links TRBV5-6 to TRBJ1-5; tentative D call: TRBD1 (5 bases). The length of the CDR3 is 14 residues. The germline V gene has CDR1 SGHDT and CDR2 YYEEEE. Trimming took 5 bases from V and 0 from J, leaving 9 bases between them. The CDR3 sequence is CASSYTGSNQPQHF. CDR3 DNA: TGTGCCAGCAGTTATACAGGTAGCAATCAGCCCCAGCATTTT.

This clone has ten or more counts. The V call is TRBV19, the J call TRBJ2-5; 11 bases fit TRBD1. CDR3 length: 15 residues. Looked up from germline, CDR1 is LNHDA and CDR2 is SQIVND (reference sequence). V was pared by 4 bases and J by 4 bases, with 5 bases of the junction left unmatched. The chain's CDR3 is CASSSPGQGGETQYF. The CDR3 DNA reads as TGTGCCAGTAGTAGTCCGGGACAGGGGGGAGAGACCCAGTACTTC.

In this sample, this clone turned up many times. CDR3 DNA sequence: TGTGCCAGCAGCTTTATACTAGCGGGGGGATACAATGAGCAGTTCTTC. Protein: CASSFILAGGYNEQFF. The genes are TRBV5-4 and TRBJ2-1; 12 bases fit TRBD2. CDR3 length: 16 residues. CDR1 and CDR2 from the germline V gene are SGHNT and YYREEE (reference sequence). Unmatched junction bases numbered 4, after V lost 2 bases and J lost 4 bases.

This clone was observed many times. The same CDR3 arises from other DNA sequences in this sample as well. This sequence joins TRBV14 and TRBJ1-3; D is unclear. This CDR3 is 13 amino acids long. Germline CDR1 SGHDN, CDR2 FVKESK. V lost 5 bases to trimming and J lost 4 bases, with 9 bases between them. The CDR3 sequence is CASSYGLGNTIYF. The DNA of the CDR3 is TGTGCCAGCAGCTACGGACTGGGAAACACCATATATTTT.

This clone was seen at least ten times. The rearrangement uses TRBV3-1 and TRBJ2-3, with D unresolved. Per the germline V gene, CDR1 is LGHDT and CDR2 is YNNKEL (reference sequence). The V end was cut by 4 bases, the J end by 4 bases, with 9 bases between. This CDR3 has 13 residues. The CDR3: CASSPSWADTQYF. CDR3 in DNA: TGTGCCAGCAGCCCTAGTTGGGCAGATACGCAGTATTTT.

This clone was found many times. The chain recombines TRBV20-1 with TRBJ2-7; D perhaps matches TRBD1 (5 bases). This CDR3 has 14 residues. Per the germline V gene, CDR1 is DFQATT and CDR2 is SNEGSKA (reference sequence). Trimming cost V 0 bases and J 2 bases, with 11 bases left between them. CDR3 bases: TGCAGTGCTAGAGATCCCAGGGTCACCTACGAGCAGTACTTC. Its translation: CSARDPRVTYEQYF.

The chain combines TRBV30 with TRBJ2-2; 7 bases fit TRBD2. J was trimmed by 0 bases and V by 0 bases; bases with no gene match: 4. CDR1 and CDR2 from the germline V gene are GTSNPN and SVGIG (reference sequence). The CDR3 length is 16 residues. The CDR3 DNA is TGTGCCTGGAGTGTGGCCGGGAGGACGAACACCGGGGAGCTGTTTTTT. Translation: CAWSVAGRTNTGELFF.

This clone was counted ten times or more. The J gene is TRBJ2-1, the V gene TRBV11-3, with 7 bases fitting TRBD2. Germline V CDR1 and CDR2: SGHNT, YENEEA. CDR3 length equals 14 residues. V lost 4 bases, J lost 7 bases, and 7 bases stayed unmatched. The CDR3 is CASSSGGSVNEQFF. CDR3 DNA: TGTGCCAGCAGCTCCGGGGGGTCAGTGAATGAGCAGTTCTTC.

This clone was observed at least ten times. CDR3 sequence (DNA): TGTGCCAGCAGCTTGGTGACGTTCTACGAGCAGTACTTC. As protein: CASSLVTFYEQYF. The chain links TRBV6-1 to TRBJ2-7; no firm D call. Looked up from germline, CDR1 is MNHNS and CDR2 is SASEGT. V lost 6 bases and J lost 3, with 12 bases in between. CDR3 size: 13 residues.

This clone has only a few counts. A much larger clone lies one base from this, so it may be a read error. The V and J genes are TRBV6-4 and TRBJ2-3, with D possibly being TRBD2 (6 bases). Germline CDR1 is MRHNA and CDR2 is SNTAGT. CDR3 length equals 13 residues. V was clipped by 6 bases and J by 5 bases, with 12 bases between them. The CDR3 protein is CASSPDGGDTQYF. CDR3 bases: TGTGCCAGCAGCCCGGACGGGGGAGATACGCAGTATTTT.

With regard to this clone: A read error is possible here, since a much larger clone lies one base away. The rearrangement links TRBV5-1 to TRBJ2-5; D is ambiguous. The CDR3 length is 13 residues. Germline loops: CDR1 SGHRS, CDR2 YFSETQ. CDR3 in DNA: TGCGTCAGCAGCTTGCTAGGCCAAGAGACCCAGTACTTC. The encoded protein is CVSSLLGQETQYF.

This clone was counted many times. This CDR3 is CAWSYLQGSLRGQFF. The DNA of the CDR3 is TGTGCCTGGAGTTATTTGCAGGGATCTCTTCGGGGGCAGTTCTTC. The chain combines TRBV30 with TRBJ2-1; D may match TRBD1 or TRBD2 (5 bases each). The ends were cut back, 2 bases at V and 12 bases at J, with 23 bases in the middle. This CDR3 is built from 15 residues. Looked up from germline, CDR1 is GTSNPN and CDR2 is SVGIG (reference sequence). The full variable domain, with the rest looked up from reference TRBV30 and TRBJ2-1, is SQTIHQWPATLVQPVGSPLSLECTVEGTSNPNLYWYRQAAGRGLQLLFYSVGIGQISSEVPQNLSASRPQDRQFILSSKKLLLSDSGFYLCAWSYLQGSLRGQFFGPGTRLTVL.

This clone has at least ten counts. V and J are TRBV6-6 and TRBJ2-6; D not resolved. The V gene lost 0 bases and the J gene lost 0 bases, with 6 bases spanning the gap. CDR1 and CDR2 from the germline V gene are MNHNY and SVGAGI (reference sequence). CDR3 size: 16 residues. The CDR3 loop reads CASSYSQASGANVLTF. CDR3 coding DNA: TGTGCCAGCAGTTACTCGCAGGCCTCTGGGGCCAACGTCCTGACTTTC.

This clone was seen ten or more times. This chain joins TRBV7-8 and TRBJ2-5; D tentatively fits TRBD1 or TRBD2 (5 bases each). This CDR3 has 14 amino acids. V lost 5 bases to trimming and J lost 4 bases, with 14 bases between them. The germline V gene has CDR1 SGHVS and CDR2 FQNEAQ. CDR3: CASSQILRGETQYF. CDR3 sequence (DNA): TGTGCCAGCAGCCAAATATTGAGGGGAGAGACCCAGTACTTC.

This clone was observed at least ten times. The CDR3 here is CASGRGQPNSPLHF. The DNA for the CDR3 is TGTGCTAGTGGCCGGGGACAACCAAATTCACCCCTCCACTTT. The chain is built from TRBV12-5 and TRBJ1-6, with D maybe TRBD1 (6 bases). The germline V and J ends were trimmed by 6 bases and 7 bases, with 13 bases remaining between them. The CDR3 runs 14 residues. Germline CDR1 is LGHNT and CDR2 is FRNRAP.

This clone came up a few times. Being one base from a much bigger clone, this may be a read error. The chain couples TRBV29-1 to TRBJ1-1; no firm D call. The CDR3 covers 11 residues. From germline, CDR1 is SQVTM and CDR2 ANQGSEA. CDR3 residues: CILTQNTEAFF. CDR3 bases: TGCATCCTAACCCAGAACACTGAAGCTTTCTTT.